The next 30 T cell receptor beta chains were all read from a single sample in a study of cytomegalovirus exposure and HLA in healthy donors. PCR was performed using 60 Vbeta and 13 Jbeta primers. The table came from immunoSEQ multiplex PCR; TCRdb's copy has only in-frame clones and leaves some out. Here the sample spans about 200,000 clones, 75% to 90% being singletons. Material: PBMCs. These receptors all come from a boy aged 2 to 9 in good health and CMV-seronegative.

The chain recombines TRBV10-3 with TRBJ2-3; D may be TRBD2 (6 bases). The CDR3 consists of 15 residues. V lost 4 bases, J lost 2 bases, and 13 bases lay in between. Germline CDR1 is ENHRY and CDR2 is SYGVKD. CDR3 DNA sequence: TGTGCCATCAGTGGGAGGGTAGCAGACACAGATACGCAGTATTTT. Protein product: CAISGRVADTDTQYF.

The chain carries TRBV7-2 and TRBJ1-1; 9 nucleotides align to TRBD1. Germline-derived CDR1 and CDR2 are SGHTA and FQGNSA. The junction had 6 bases not matched to a gene; V was cut back by 5 bases and J by 2 bases. The CDR3 totals 15 residues. The CDR3 region has the DNA TGTGCCAGCAGCCTAGAGGGACAGGGAAACACTGAAGCTTTCTTT. Protein sequence: CASSLEGQGNTEAFF. The full variable domain, in which reference TRBV7-2 and TRBJ1-1 provide the parts outside the CDR3, is GAGVSQSPSNKVTEKGKDVELRCDPISGHTALYWYRQSLGQGLEFLIYFQGNSAPDKSGLPSDRFSAERTGGSVSTLTIQRTQQEDSAVYLCASSLEGQGNTEAFFGQGTRLTVV.

The V and J genes are TRBV19 and TRBJ2-1; D may be TRBD2 (5 bases). V dropped 3 bases and J dropped 0 bases, with 12 bases sitting between them. Per the germline V gene, CDR1 is LNHDA and CDR2 is SQIVND (reference sequence). This CDR3 is built from 16 residues. The CDR3 coding sequence is TGTGCCAGTAGTATCCAGAGCGGCACCTCCTACAATGAGCAGTTCTTC. Translation gives CASSIQSGTSYNEQFF.

V and J are TRBV5-4 and TRBJ2-7; TRBD2 is a possible D gene (6 bases). CDR1 and CDR2 (germline): SGHNT, YYREEE (reference sequence). The CDR3 totals 16 residues. V gave up 0 bases and J gave up 3 bases, with 16 bases separating them. Here the CDR3 reads CASSLGAASARYEQYF. The DNA for the CDR3 is TGTGCCAGCAGCTTGGGTGCAGCTAGCGCGCGCTACGAGCAGTACTTC.

This clone was seen a handful of times. The CDR3 DNA reads TGTGCCACCAGCAGAGTCACGGACAGTTTCACAGATACGCAGTATTTT. This gives the protein CATSRVTDSFTDTQYF. The genes are TRBV15 and TRBJ2-3, with D maybe TRBD1 (6 bases). The CDR3 consists of 16 residues. The V gene's germline CDR1 is LNHNV and CDR2 YYDKDF (reference sequence). V was clipped by 1 base and J by 2 bases, with 13 bases between them.

This chain uses TRBV29-1 with TRBJ1-1, with D possibly matching TRBD1 (6 bases). CDR1 is SQVTM, CDR2 ANQGSEA, per germline. The CDR3 length is 14 residues. With 6 bases removed from V and 0 bases from J, the gap between germline ends came to 14 bases. The CDR3 DNA reads TGCAGCGTGGGTGACAGGCCATTGAACACTGAAGCTTTCTTT. It is translated as CSVGDRPLNTEAFF.

This clone has more than one count but fewer than ten. The CDR3 nucleotides are TGTGCCAGCAGTGAAATATTAGGGGCCGGAAACACCATATATTTT. It translates to CASSEILGAGNTIYF. The rearrangement joins TRBV6-1 to TRBJ1-3; possible D gene TRBD1, 5 bases. The CDR3 covers 15 residues. CDR1 is MNHNS, CDR2 SASEGT, per germline. Deletions cut 2 bases from V and 4 bases from J, with 12 bases between.

The J gene is TRBJ1-1, the V gene TRBV6-5; 9 bases map to TRBD1. Trimming at V came to 6 bases and at J to 0 bases, leaving 5 bases not matched to a gene. CDR3 length equals 15 residues. Germline V gene lookup returns CDR1 MNHEY and CDR2 SVGAGI. The CDR3 is CASRWTGDLNTEAFF. The CDR3 DNA follows: TGTGCCAGCAGGTGGACAGGGGATTTGAACACTGAAGCTTTCTTT.

V usage is TRBV6-5 and J usage is TRBJ1-3, with D hard to call. The CDR3 runs to 13 residues. CDR1 and CDR2 (germline): MNHEY, SVGAGI. Trimming shortened V by 4 bases and J by 4 bases, and 8 bases separated the two germline ends. CDR3 protein: CASSFTAGNTIYF. The CDR3 DNA reads TGTGCCAGCAGTTTTACTGCAGGAAACACCATATATTTT.

CDR3 loop: CASRGQGSAQPQHF. DNA of the CDR3: TGTGCCAGTAGGGGGCAGGGATCGGCTCAGCCCCAGCATTTT. This chain connects TRBV19 to TRBJ1-5, with D perhaps matching TRBD1 (5 bases). V dropped 6 bases and J dropped 6 bases, with 15 bases sitting between them. Germline lookup yields CDR1 LNHDA and CDR2 SQIVND (reference sequence). The CDR3 is 14 residues long.

The chain links TRBV6-1 to TRBJ2-1; TRBD1 might be the D (5 bases). Germline V gene sequence: CDR1 MNHNS, CDR2 SASEGT. The germline V and J ends were trimmed by 3 bases and 9 bases, with 12 bases remaining between them. This CDR3 has 13 residues. The CDR3 loop reads CASSDQGRSEQFF. CDR3 in DNA: TGTGCCAGCAGTGACCAGGGTAGAAGTGAGCAGTTCTTC.

This clone was recorded a few times. The genes are TRBV6-5 and TRBJ1-1, with no clear D. Germline V gene sequence: CDR1 MNHEY, CDR2 SVGAGI. There are 13 residues in the CDR3. Trimming took 5 bases from V and 6 from J, leaving 13 bases between them. The CDR3 is CASSVGRVAEAFF. As DNA, the CDR3 is TGTGCCAGCAGTGTCGGGAGGGTGGCTGAAGCTTTCTTT.

The rearrangement uses TRBV4-1 and TRBJ2-1; TRBD2 aligns across 15 bases. CDR3 size: 21 residues. CDR1 and CDR2 (germline): MGHRA, YSYEKL. Trimming at V came to 1 base and at J to 0 bases, leaving 10 bases not matched to a gene. DNA of the CDR3: TGCGCCAGCAGCCAAGTTGGGACTAGCGGGGGGTGGTTTATCTCCTACAATGAGCAGTTCTTC. Amino acid sequence: CASSQVGTSGGWFISYNEQFF.

This clone was seen a handful of times. V and J are TRBV5-6 and TRBJ1-3; D is undetermined. This CDR3 contains 15 residues. Per germline, CDR1 SGHDT and CDR2 YYEEEE. Trimming pared 5 bases from V and 0 bases from J, leaving 12 bases between. Here the CDR3 DNA reads TGTGCCAGCAGTTTGACTGCGTACTCTGGAAACACCATATATTTT. Residues: CASSLTAYSGNTIYF.

About this clone: Distinct nucleotide sequences in the sample also encode this CDR3. This sequence joins TRBV27 and TRBJ2-1, with TRBD2 identical over 10 bases. The CDR3 runs to 13 residues. Trimming cost V 8 bases and J 5 bases; bases outside gene matches: 3. Germline-derived CDR1 and CDR2 are MNHEY and SMNVEV (reference sequence). CDR3 in amino acids: CASSLAGDNEQFF. The DNA for the CDR3 is TGTGCCAGCTCGCTAGCGGGGGACAATGAGCAGTTCTTC.

CDR3 sequence (DNA): TGCGCCAGCAGCCCCACAGTAGCGGGAGAGGGCGGGAATGAGCAGTTCTTC. It translates to CASSPTVAGEGGNEQFF. J is TRBJ2-1 and V is TRBV5-1; 9 bases align to TRBD2. V lost 4 bases to trimming and J lost 7 bases; unmatched junction nucleotides: 15. The germline gives CDR1 SGHRS, CDR2 YFSETQ. The CDR3 is 17 amino acids.

This chain joins TRBV11-2 and TRBJ2-1, with 9 bases that match TRBD2. CDR3 size: 16 residues. Germline CDR1 is SGHAT and CDR2 is FQNNGV. The J segment lost 6 bases and the V segment lost 4 bases, leaving 10 bases of the junction unmatched. The CDR3 protein is CASSSYSGRFRNEQFF. Written as DNA, the CDR3 is TGTGCCAGCAGCTCCTATAGCGGGAGATTTCGCAATGAGCAGTTCTTC.

This chain uses TRBV6-6 with TRBJ2-5, with a tentative D call TRBD1 (6 bases). The CDR3 length is 14 residues. Germline V gene lookup returns CDR1 MNHNY and CDR2 SVGAGI (reference sequence). V was trimmed by 5 bases and J by 5 bases, leaving 15 bases between them. CDR3 loop: CASSRTAERETQYF. The DNA for the CDR3 is TGTGCCAGCAGTCGGACAGCCGAGAGGGAGACCCAGTACTTC.

The chain joins TRBV19 to TRBJ2-7; 7 bases agree with TRBD2. The CDR3 is 15 amino acids. Looked up from germline, CDR1 is LNHDA and CDR2 is SQIVND (reference sequence). V shed 2 bases and J 4 bases; nucleotides not matched to a gene: 8. CDR3 bases: TGTGCCAGTAGTATATCACCGACCGGGGGGTACGAGCAGTACTTC. It codes for CASSISPTGGYEQYF.

The chain couples TRBV27 to TRBJ2-2; 7 bases are a match to TRBD1. Trimming cost V 2 bases and J 7 bases; bases outside gene matches: 13. The germline gives CDR1 MNHEY, CDR2 SMNVEV (reference sequence). The CDR3 length is 17 residues. The CDR3: CASSLRGTGVTGGELFF. The CDR3 coding sequence is TGTGCCAGCAGTTTAAGGGGAACAGGGGTGACGGGCGGGGAGCTGTTTTTT.

The CDR3 is CTSSHRDRGPKIGNQPQHF. The CDR3 region has the DNA TGCACCAGCAGCCACCGGGACAGGGGCCCCAAAATCGGGAATCAGCCCCAGCATTTT. This chain links TRBV1 with TRBJ1-5; the D call TRBD1 from the table was never checked on the DNA. TRBV1 is an annotated pseudogene. The CDR3 length is 19 residues.

This clone was seen just once. The V call is TRBV6-5, the J call TRBJ2-1, with 7 bases that match TRBD2. Unmatched junction bases numbered 12, after V lost 6 bases and J lost 10 bases. The germline V gene has CDR1 MNHEY and CDR2 SVGAGI. This CDR3 spans 14 amino acids. CDR3 DNA sequence: TGTGCCAGCAGCCCCACTAGCGTCCCAGGGGAGCAGTTCTTC. It specifies CASSPTSVPGEQFF.

J is TRBJ1-5 and V is TRBV15; D is uncertain. CDR1 is LNHNV, CDR2 YYDKDF, per germline (reference sequence). This CDR3 is 17 amino acids long. With 3 bases removed from V and 2 bases from J, the gap between germline ends came to 17 bases. The CDR3 sequence is CATSSGRLPRGNQPQHF. In nucleotides, the CDR3 is TGTGCCACCAGCAGTGGTCGGCTTCCCCGGGGCAATCAGCCCCAGCATTTT. Combining the CDR3 with reference TRBV15 and TRBJ1-5 gives the whole variable domain DAMVIQNPRYQVTQFGKPVTLSCSQTLNHNVMYWYQQKSSQAPKLLFHYYDKDFNNEADTPDNFQSRRPNTSFCFLDIRSPGLGDTAMYLCATSSGRLPRGNQPQHFGDGTRLSIL.

The rearrangement uses TRBV5-4 and TRBJ1-2; 12 bases are shared with TRBD1. The V gene's germline CDR1 is SGHNT and CDR2 YYREEE (reference sequence). This CDR3 spans 17 amino acids. After removal of 4 bases from V and 4 bases from J, the junction contained 11 bases not matched to a gene. The CDR3 sequence is CASSPAGQGARVYGYTF. The CDR3, as DNA: TGTGCCAGCAGCCCGGCGGGACAGGGGGCGCGGGTCTATGGCTACACCTTC.

CDR3 sequence reads: CASSLVGDRMREQYF. Written as DNA, the CDR3 is TGTGCCAGCAGCTTGGTAGGGGATCGGATGAGAGAGCAGTACTTC. V gene TRBV5-8 combines with J gene TRBJ2-7; maybe TRBD1 (5 bases). The CDR3 extends over 15 amino acids. Between the trimmed V and J ends, which lost 0 bases and 7 bases, there was a span of 17 bases. Germline V gene data show CDR1 as SGHTS and CDR2 as YDEGEE.

The gene calls are TRBV6-1 and TRBJ2-7, with D uncertain. V lost 2 bases and J 2 bases, leaving 13 bases between the germline ends. Germline V gives CDR1 MNHNS, CDR2 SASEGT. The CDR3 is 15 amino acids. The CDR3 nucleotides read TGTGCCAGCAGTGAACTGGTAGACTTAGCCTACGAGCAGTACTTC. Amino acid sequence: CASSELVDLAYEQYF.

The rearrangement links TRBV7-3 to TRBJ2-3; 11 bases match TRBD2. CDR1 and CDR2 from the germline V gene are SGHTA and FQGTGA. V was clipped by 5 bases and J by 6 bases; unmatched bases: 13. This CDR3 comprises 17 residues. CDR3 amino acids: CASSLTRLAGGGDTQYF. In DNA, the CDR3 is TGTGCCAGCAGCCTCACGAGGCTAGCGGGGGGCGGGGATACGCAGTATTTT.

This chain joins TRBV6-5 and TRBJ2-1; D gene unclear. CDR3 length: 14 amino acids. Germline loops: CDR1 MNHEY, CDR2 SVGAGI. Trimming pared 5 bases from V and 8 bases from J, leaving 16 bases between. CDR3 in amino acids: CASSEFAAVHEQFF. CDR3 DNA sequence: TGTGCCAGCAGTGAGTTCGCGGCCGTCCATGAGCAGTTCTTC.

This chain links TRBV6-6 with TRBJ1-5, with D uncertain. Per germline, CDR1 MNHNY and CDR2 SVGAGI (reference sequence). CDR3 length equals 16 residues. Trimming cost V 5 bases and J 1 base, with 15 bases left between them. CDR3 amino acids: CASSPSFEVSNQPQHF. The CDR3 nucleotides are TGTGCCAGCAGTCCCAGTTTCGAGGTGAGCAATCAGCCCCAGCATTTT.

The rearrangement uses TRBV4-2 and TRBJ2-7, with D perhaps TRBD2 (5 bases). CDR1 is LGHNA and CDR2 is YNFKEQ in the germline V gene. The V and J ends lost 0 bases and 9 bases respectively, with 12 bases between them. CDR3 length: 13 amino acids. CDR3 sequence reads: CASSQELGDGQYF. In DNA, the CDR3 is TGTGCCAGCAGCCAAGAATTGGGAGACGGGCAGTACTTC.